This TCR beta chain was captured in a study of T cells expressing NK-cell markers. Study at large: Eight donors were sequenced, of whom seven were HCMV-seropositive, while the remaining one was HCMV-seronegative.

TCR beta libraries carry UMIs added by 5'RACE template switching. TCRdb reprocessed the 5' RACE reads and keeps a single row for each CDR3 protein, giving no DNA. In total, the table holds about 260,000 distinct CDR3 sequences. CDR3 length equals 13 residues. Germline CDR1 SGHTA, CDR2 FQGTGA. This chain connects TRBV7-3 to TRBJ2-3. The clonotype comes from a woman between 18 and 75 years old in good health. The sample comprised blood T cells: a sorted CD56 or NKG2C T cell subset, CD4+ or CD8+ T cells, or bulk PBMC T cells (not recorded which). This chain's CDR3 is CASRNTGADTQYF.